These 2 T cell receptor beta chains were sequenced from one sample in a study of blood T cell repertoires in COVID-19. Assay: immunoSEQ multiplex PCR; the TCRdb copy retains only in-frame clones and omits some. The sample includes 150,000 or so clones, more than 75% of them seen just once. Sequencing was performed on PBMCs or T cells enriched from blood (not recorded which). Source of these receptors: a woman in her fifties or sixties who had recovered from COVID-19.

The chain uses TRBV4-3 and TRBJ1-4; TRBD1 agrees at 10 bases. V was pared by 1 base and J by 8 bases, with 4 bases of the junction left unmatched. The CDR3 consists of 15 residues. Germline CDR1 reads LGHNA; CDR2 reads YSLEER. CDR3 nucleotides: TGCGCCAGCAGCCAAGTTGGGACAGGGGCCGAAAAACTGTTTTTT. Its protein product is CASSQVGTGAEKLFF.

The chain employs TRBV19 and TRBJ2-1, with 7 bases fitting TRBD1. The CDR3 length is 15 residues. V was clipped by 5 bases and J by 5 bases; unmatched bases: 9. Germline V gene sequence: CDR1 LNHDA, CDR2 SQIVND (reference sequence). The CDR3 is CASSHTGTANNEQFF. The CDR3 region has the DNA TGTGCCAGTAGTCATACCGGGACAGCGAACAATGAGCAGTTCTTC.